Listed below are T cell receptor beta chains from one sample, sequenced in a study of blood T cell repertoires in COVID-19. TCRdb's copy holds only in-frame clones and misses some; the assay was immunoSEQ multiplex PCR. The sample lists approximately 110,000 clones, approximately 89% occurring once. Sample: peripheral blood. These receptors all stem from a woman in her sixties with COVID-19, enrolled during active disease. The CDR3 runs from the conserved cysteine through the conserved F or W. The order of the fields is V gene, J gene, CDR3 protein.

TRBV29-1,TRBJ1-2,CSVEGGTGDGYTF
TRBV9,TRBJ1-4,CASSVGSGRGTTFEKLFF
TRBV7-3,TRBJ2-2,CASSLTDRAGELFF
TRBV12-5,TRBJ1-5,CASGPDGTGGYQPQHF
TRBV18,TRBJ2-3,CASSRSWGASTDTQYF
TRBV19,TRBJ2-1,CASSIYPGQGNNEQFF
TRBV7-3,TRBJ2-2,CASSLTRETGELFF
TRBV27,TRBJ1-1,CASSLSRYTEAFF
TRBV4-1,TRBJ1-2,CASSQDGQGAGGYTF
TRBV24-1,TRBJ2-3,CATSALFSTDTQYF
TRBV7-2,TRBJ2-7,CASSLVSGVLYEQYF
TRBV18,TRBJ2-7,CASSLNRDRAHEQYF
TRBV7-9,TRBJ1-3,CASSFGQSGNTIYF
TRBV9,TRBJ2-7,CASSVGTATYEQYF
TRBV5-1,TRBJ1-2,CASRTGPMNYGYTF
TRBV29-1,TRBJ2-3,CSVAGGSSTDTQYF
TRBV4-1,TRBJ2-2,CASSRASEGGPGELFF
TRBV6-6,TRBJ2-3,CASSYSPAGAPDTQYF
TRBV28,TRBJ1-1,CASSQAPTEAFF
TRBV19,TRBJ1-6,CASSIVGARDSPLHF
TRBV7-6,TRBJ1-1,CASSLGAENTEAFF
TRBV6-4,TRBJ2-7,CASSDWRGYSYEQYF
TRBV14,TRBJ1-3,CASSSQGSGNTIYF
TRBV28,TRBJ1-2,CASGQGLADGYTF
TRBV19,TRBJ1-3,CASSMVRGYGNTIYF
TRBV6-5,TRBJ1-1,CASSPTYKDREAFF
TRBV20-1,TRBJ2-1,CSASTGTGDYNEQFF
TRBV7-9,TRBJ1-2,CASRSTATNYGYTF
TRBV7-8,TRBJ2-1,CASSPGLAGGYEQFF
TRBV11-1,TRBJ2-2,CASSLQARTGELFF
TRBV13,TRBJ2-1,CASSFATGPYNEQFF
TRBV7-6,TRBJ1-2,CASSSRTVNTF
TRBV10-3,TRBJ1-2,CAISESGDRYTF
TRBV15,TRBJ1-6,CATKGELGGNSPLHF
TRBV6-5,TRBJ1-5,CASSHSQSNQPQHF
TRBV7-3,TRBJ2-3,CASSLTDATTDTQYF
TRBV30,TRBJ1-2,CAWKRAGAGPYGYTF
TRBV27,TRBJ1-2,CASSTQGQGYGYTF
TRBV19,TRBJ1-2,CASTNVEGAYGYTF
TRBV4-3,TRBJ1-6,CASSPAADRDNSPLHF
TRBV28,TRBJ2-7,CASSLLGGGGLAGPSYEQYF